This T cell receptor beta chain was captured in a study of vaccination and CD4 T cells after COVID-19 (dated by TCRdb to the early 2020s). Regarding the complete study: Six males and four females were included in the convalescent cohort, with two Hispanic individuals, seven Caucasians, two Asians and one multiracial person represented. Two doses of either the Pfizer-BioNTech BNT162b2 vaccine (n=8) or the Moderna mRNA-1273 vaccine (n=2) were administered to participants. Post-COVID blood samples from convalescent patients were collected a median of approximately 93 days after diagnosis, with a range of roughly 35 to 161 days. Post-vaccine blood samples were collected a median of 72 days after the second vaccine dose, ranging from 14 to 241 days. Culture stimuli were overlapping spike peptide pools from SARS-CoV-2 and from the common cold coronaviruses HCoV-NL63, HCoV-OC43 and HCoV-229E. As controls, cultures received a CEFX viral epitope pool (the positive control), an HIV-1 Nef peptide pool (the negative control), or no peptide at all. In some eleven COVID-19 convalescent patients and a handful of infection-naive healthy vaccine recipients, researchers compared the spike-specific CD4+ TCR repertoire from before mRNA vaccination with the repertoire from after. At the TCR clonotype level, an earlier paper using these donors assessed memory CD4+ T cell crossreactivity between SARS-CoV-2 and common cold coronavirus spike proteins. Here is what the overall study found, with its caveats: The number of convalescent patients in the study was relatively small, and the study did not examine early timepoints following natural infection. Of the vaccine-specific clones found in convalescent patients, nearly all (304 of 307) were mono-reactive for SARS-CoV-2 spike instead of being cross-reactive with common cold coronaviruses. In convalescent patients, a median roughly 88% of post-vaccine SARS-CoV-2-reactive clones were detected only after vaccination, suggesting vaccine-specific priming. An increase in the median number of SARS-CoV-2-reactive clonotypes from 21 after infection to a few dozen after vaccination was observed, but the change was not found to be significant.

Reading from cysteine to phenylalanine, the CDR3 counts 17 amino acids. Left in the record is the CDR3 DNA by itself, 51 bases read in frame from the first base. A distance of 17 bases separates the germline ends of V and J, which lose 1 base and 2 bases respectively. As encoded in the germline V gene, CDR1 is KGHSH while CDR2 is LQKENI. The method behind the library was PCR. At the Johns Hopkins FTIC core, DNA from the cultured CD4+ T cells underwent TCR sequencing with the Oncomine TCR Beta short-read assay. The QIAamp micro DNA kit was used to extract genomic DNA from the cultured CD4+ T cells. The Oncomine TCR Beta libraries from cultured CD4+ T cells were pooled using unique dual indexes and then sequenced on an Illumina iSeq 100. Per the authors' processing: Non-productive sequences were removed, and CDR3s that did not start with C, did not end with F or W, or were shorter than 7 amino acids were discarded. The MANAFEST web application was used to identify antigen-specific clonotypes by comparing peptide-stimulated wells against reference wells and other culture wells. An FDR below 0.05, an odds ratio above 5, and a productive frequency above 0.1% in at least two of three replicate wells were required for clones to be considered positive. Clonotypes that were significantly expanded in both SARS-CoV-2 spike wells and at least one common cold coronavirus spike condition were defined as cross-reactive. Using R version 3.6.1, CDR3 homology was evaluated through Levenshtein distances (stringdist) along with unrooted phylogenetic trees (ape). TCRdb redid the processing of the public reads, applying fastp at Q25 and MiXCR, and retained in-frame beta chains. Each CDR3 protein appears once, grouped with its most common genes and DNA. The authors' filters were not applied to this entry. This sample holds 4,500 to 5,500 distinct CDR3 sequences; 30% to 45% were observed only once. The leading ten clones occupy 40% to 45% of the sample.

About this clonotype: What this receptor recognizes is not known. No much larger clone is present one base from it, and per-base qualities are unavailable.

According to the study, the label for this sample's treatment or condition signals: approximately nine-day PBMC culture with coronavirus spike peptide pools or control peptides (ViraFEST assay). CD4+ T cells from unexposed donors were collected before the COVID-19 pandemic (2011-2018). The ViraFEST assay, used in the study, expanded antigen-specific T cells with peptide pools and then identified the expanded clonotypes through TCR sequencing. About 2 million PBMCs per well were cultured in IMDM with roughly 5% human AB serum and 7.5 to 10 IU/ml IL-2, plus 10 ug/ml peptide pools. Half of the culture medium was replaced with fresh IL-2-containing medium on days 3 and 7. Once the cells had been in culture for around 10 days, the EasySep CD4+ T cell isolation kit was used to isolate CD4+ T cells by negative selection. Unexposed donor CD4+ T cells were tested for reactivity to SARS-CoV-2 S and N and four common cold coronavirus spike pools, as cell number allowed. Ficoll-Paque Plus gradient centrifugation was used to isolate PBMCs from whole blood, and the isolated PBMCs were then either used fresh or cryopreserved at -140C. Each culture condition was generally run in triplicate wells. Leukapheresis product for the unexposed donors was bought commercially.

Sequencing used CD4+ T cells from blood, cultured in vitro. This TCR came from a human donor in good health. Recombination connected TRBV18 to TRBJ1-1; the D gene is not confidently resolved. The CDR3 region: CASSPLQEAHLNTEAFF. The sequence in DNA is TGTGCCAGCTCACCACTGCAGGAAGCCCACCTTAACACTGAAGCTTTCTTT.